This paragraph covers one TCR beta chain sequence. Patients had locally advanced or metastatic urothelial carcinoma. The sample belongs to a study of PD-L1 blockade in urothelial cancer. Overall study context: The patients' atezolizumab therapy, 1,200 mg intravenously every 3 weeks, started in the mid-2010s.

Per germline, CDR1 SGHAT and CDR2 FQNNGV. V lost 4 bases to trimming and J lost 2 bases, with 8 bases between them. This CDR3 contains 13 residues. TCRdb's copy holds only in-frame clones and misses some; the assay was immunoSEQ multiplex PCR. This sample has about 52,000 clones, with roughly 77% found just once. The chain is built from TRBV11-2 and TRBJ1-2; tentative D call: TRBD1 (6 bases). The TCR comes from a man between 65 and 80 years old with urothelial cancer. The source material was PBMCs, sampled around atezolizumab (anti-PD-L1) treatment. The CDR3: CASSSGQNYGYTF. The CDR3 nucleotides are TGTGCCAGCAGCTCCGGACAGAACTATGGCTACACCTTC. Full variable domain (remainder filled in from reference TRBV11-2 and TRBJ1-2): EAGVAQSPRYKIIEKRQSVAFWCNPISGHATLYWYQQILGQGPKLLIQFQNNGVVDDSQLPKDRFSAERLKGVDSTLKIQPAKLEDSAVYLCASSSGQNYGYTFGSGTRLTVV.